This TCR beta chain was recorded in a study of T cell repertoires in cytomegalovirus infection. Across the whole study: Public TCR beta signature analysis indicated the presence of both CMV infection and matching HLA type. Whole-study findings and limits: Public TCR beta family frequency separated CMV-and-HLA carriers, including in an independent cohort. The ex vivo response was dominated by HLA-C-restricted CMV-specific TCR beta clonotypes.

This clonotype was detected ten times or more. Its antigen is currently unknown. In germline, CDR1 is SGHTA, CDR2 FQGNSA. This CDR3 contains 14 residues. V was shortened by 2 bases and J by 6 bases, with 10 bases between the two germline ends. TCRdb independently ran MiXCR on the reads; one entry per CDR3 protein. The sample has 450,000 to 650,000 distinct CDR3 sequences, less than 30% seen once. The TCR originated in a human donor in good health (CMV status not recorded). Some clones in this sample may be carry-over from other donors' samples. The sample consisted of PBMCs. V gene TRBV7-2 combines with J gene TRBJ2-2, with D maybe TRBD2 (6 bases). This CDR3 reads CASSLSSEAGELFF. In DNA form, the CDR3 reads TGTGCCAGCAGCTTATCTAGCGAGGCCGGGGAGCTGTTTTTT.